The 29 T cell receptor beta chains below were found in one sample sequenced in a study of T cell changes during pregnancy in multiple sclerosis. TCRdb's table, derived via immunoSEQ multiplex PCR, lists solely in-frame clones and lacks some. The sample yields around 66,000 clones, 91% seen once. Material: peripheral blood, obtained after pregnancy. These receptors originate from a female donor in good health, enrolled as a control in a pregnancy study.

This chain links TRBV19 with TRBJ1-5; possible D gene TRBD1, 6 bases. This CDR3 is built from 14 residues. The germline V gene encodes CDR1 LNHDA and CDR2 SQIVND (reference sequence). Trimming stripped 7 bases from V and 6 bases from J, with 16 bases between. DNA for the CDR3: TGTGCCAGTAATCACGGGGGGGGGCCTCAGCCCCAGCATTTT. Translated, it gives CASNHGGGPQPQHF. Supplemented by reference TRBV19 and TRBJ1-5, the full variable domain reads DGGITQSPKYLFRKEGQNVTLSCEQNLNHDAMYWYRQDPGQGLRLIYYSQIVNDFQKGDIAEGYSVSREKKESFPLTVTSAQKNPTAFYLCASNHGGGPQPQHFGDGTRLSIL.

This chain connects TRBV5-4 to TRBJ2-2, with TRBD1 identical over 9 bases. This CDR3 has 16 residues. V gave up 5 bases and J gave up 1 base; unmatched junction bases: 6. Germline V gene sequence: CDR1 SGHNT, CDR2 YYREEE (reference sequence). The chain's CDR3 is CASSTPGQGNTGELFF. The CDR3 DNA follows: TGTGCCAGCAGTACACCGGGACAGGGGAACACCGGGGAGCTGTTTTTT.

The chain links TRBV6-5 to TRBJ1-1; D not certain. The CDR3 spans 15 residues. Per germline, CDR1 MNHEY and CDR2 SVGAGI. With 0 bases removed from V and 5 bases from J, the gap between germline ends came to 13 bases. This chain's CDR3 is CASSYSIDRGTEAFF. The CDR3 coding sequence is TGTGCCAGCAGTTACTCGATAGACCGGGGAACTGAAGCTTTCTTT.

This chain uses TRBV2 with TRBJ1-1; 10 positions agree with TRBD1. V shed 10 bases and J 9 bases; nucleotides not matched to a gene: 8. Germline CDR1 SNHLY, CDR2 FYNNEI. CDR3 length: 12 amino acids. In nucleotides, the CDR3 is TGTGCCACCAAGACAGGGGGCACGAAAGCTTTCTTT. Translating it yields CATKTGGTKAFF.

CDR3 protein: CASSYAGATGNTIYF. CDR3 in DNA: TGTGCCAGCAGCTACGCAGGCGCCACTGGAAACACCATATATTTT. The rearrangement uses TRBV7-2 and TRBJ1-3, with D unresolved. The CDR3 consists of 15 residues. Germline lookup yields CDR1 SGHTA and CDR2 FQGNSA. The V end lost 4 bases, the J end lost 2 bases, and 12 bases lay between the germline ends.

This chain uses TRBV27 with TRBJ1-2; TRBD1 aligns across 8 bases. The CDR3 has 18 amino acids. V shed 2 bases and J 8 bases; nucleotides not matched to a gene: 19. CDR1 is MNHEY, CDR2 SMNVEV, per germline (reference sequence). The CDR3, as DNA: TGTGCCAGCAGTTTAAATCCAGGGGGCGTAGGGGTAAGAGACGGCTACACCTTC. Its protein product is CASSLNPGGVGVRDGYTF.

This chain uses TRBV25-1 with TRBJ1-2; 8 positions match TRBD1. Germline lookup yields CDR1 MGHDK and CDR2 SYGVNS. Trimming took 4 bases from V and 0 from J; bases not matched to a gene: 7. CDR3 size: 16 residues. The CDR3 here is CASSVSGQGANYGYTF. As DNA, the CDR3 is TGTGCCAGCAGTGTCAGCGGACAGGGCGCTAACTATGGCTACACCTTC.

The chain employs TRBV15 and TRBJ2-1, with a possible D match to TRBD1 (5 bases). The V and J ends lost 0 bases and 9 bases respectively, with 12 bases between them. Germline V lookup: CDR1 LNHNV, CDR2 YYDKDF (reference sequence). The CDR3 has 14 residues. CDR3 sequence reads: CATSREGRVGEQFF. The CDR3 nucleotides are TGTGCCACCAGCAGAGAGGGCAGGGTGGGTGAGCAGTTCTTC.

This chain joins TRBV30 and TRBJ1-2; unclear D gene. Trimming removed 4 bases from V and 1 base from J, with 10 bases in between. CDR3 length: 13 amino acids. Germline V gene data show CDR1 as GTSNPN and CDR2 as SVGIG (reference sequence). The CDR3 bases are TGTGCCTGGAACCTACAGCTTAACTATGGCTACACCTTC. This codes for CAWNLQLNYGYTF.

J is TRBJ1-1 and V is TRBV5-1, with D possibly being TRBD1 (5 bases). Germline V gives CDR1 SGHRS, CDR2 YFSETQ. CDR3 size: 13 residues. The germline V and J ends were trimmed by 0 bases and 4 bases, with 7 bases remaining between them. CDR3 coding DNA: TGCGCCAGCAGCTTGGCCCAGGGCACTGAAGCTTTCTTT. Its translation is CASSLAQGTEAFF.

This chain uses TRBV18 with TRBJ1-5, with 7 bases matching TRBD1. V dropped 2 bases and J dropped 2; count of bases not matched to a gene: 6. From germline, CDR1 is KGHSH and CDR2 LQKENI. This CDR3 is built from 16 residues. The CDR3 DNA sequence: TGTGCCAGCTCACCAGGGGACAGTGCGGGCAATCAGCCCCAGCATTTT. The encoded protein is CASSPGDSAGNQPQHF. Variable domain in full (rest from reference TRBV18 and TRBJ1-5): NAGVMQNPRHLVRRRGQEARLRCSPMKGHSHVYWYRQLPEEGLKFMVYLQKENIIDESGMPKERFSAEFPKEGPSILRIQQVVRGDSAAYFCASSPGDSAGNQPQHFGDGTRLSIL.

CDR3 nucleotide sequence: TGCGCCAGCAGCCAACTAGGCGGGGTTCTTAGTAATGAAAAACTGTTTTTT. This gives the protein CASSQLGGVLSNEKLFF. The rearrangement uses TRBV4-1 and TRBJ1-4; no firm D call. This CDR3 contains 17 residues. V lost 2 bases and J lost 4, with 17 bases in between. Germline values: CDR1 MGHRA, CDR2 YSYEKL.

The chain has TRBV15 and TRBJ2-3, with 7 positions matching TRBD1. The CDR3 runs 13 residues. V was pared by 8 bases and J by 3 bases, with 5 bases of the junction left unmatched. The germline V gene has CDR1 LNHNV and CDR2 YYDKDF (reference sequence). CDR3 sequence reads: CATGQVWTDTQYF. As DNA, the CDR3 is TGTGCCACCGGACAGGTTTGGACAGATACGCAGTATTTT.

This clone was detected once. The genes are TRBV2 and TRBJ2-7, with 9 bases lining up with TRBD1. CDR1 is SNHLY, CDR2 FYNNEI, per germline. V lost 2 bases and J lost 2; bases outside the gene matches: 4. The CDR3 runs 15 residues. The CDR3 DNA reads as TGTGCCAGCAGTGAATACCGGGACAGGGCCTACGAGCAGTACTTC. Its translation is CASSEYRDRAYEQYF.

The chain employs TRBV7-9 and TRBJ2-2, with unresolved D. The CDR3 spans 13 residues. Looked up from germline, CDR1 is SEHNR and CDR2 is FQNEAQ (reference sequence). V lost 4 bases and J lost 2, with 5 bases in between. In nucleotides, the CDR3 is TGTGCCAGCAGCTCCCGTAACACCGGGGAGCTGTTTTTT. Translated, it gives CASSSRNTGELFF. Together with reference TRBV7-9 and TRBJ2-2, the CDR3 gives the full variable domain: DTGVSQNPRHKITKRGQNVTFRCDPISEHNRLYWYRQTLGQGPEFLTYFQNEAQLEKSRLLSDRFSAERPKGSFSTLEIQRTEQGDSAMYLCASSSRNTGELFFGEGSRLTVL.

The chain is built from TRBV29-1 and TRBJ2-1; 10 bases match TRBD2. Germline V CDR1 and CDR2: SQVTM, ANQGSEA. The CDR3 extends over 14 amino acids. V lost 7 bases to trimming and J lost 9 bases; unmatched junction nucleotides: 12. As DNA, the CDR3 is TGCAGCGGAGCTGGGACTAGCGATTACGCTGAGCAGTTCTTC. Translating gives CSGAGTSDYAEQFF.

The chain recombines TRBV15 with TRBJ2-7, with a tentative D call TRBD1 (6 bases). This CDR3 spans 13 amino acids. The V gene lost 5 bases and the J gene lost 0 bases, with 8 bases spanning the gap. CDR1 is LNHNV and CDR2 is YYDKDF in the germline V gene (reference sequence). The CDR3 here is CATSPGASYEQYF. The CDR3 bases are TGTGCCACCAGCCCAGGGGCCTCCTACGAGCAGTACTTC.

V and J are TRBV9 and TRBJ1-3, with TRBD1 as a possible D gene (5 bases). The CDR3 sequence is 15 residues long. The germline gives CDR1 SGDLS, CDR2 YYNGEE. Trimming shortened V by 2 bases and J by 10 bases, and 19 bases separated the two germline ends. For the CDR3, the DNA is TGTGCCAGCAGCGTTGGGGGGACCGTACAACAAACCATATATTTT. This translates into CASSVGGTVQQTIYF.

The chain combines TRBV6-4 with TRBJ1-1; D may be TRBD1 (6 bases). Germline V gives CDR1 MRHNA, CDR2 SNTAGT. V lost 6 bases and J lost 1, with 9 bases in between. This CDR3 is built from 13 residues. CDR3: CASSSQGNTEAFF. Written as DNA, the CDR3 is TGTGCCAGCAGCTCACAGGGGAACACTGAAGCTTTCTTT.

V and J are TRBV7-3 and TRBJ2-2, with a weak D call TRBD2 (5 bases). The V gene lost 5 bases and the J gene lost 1 base, with 11 bases spanning the gap. The CDR3 is 15 amino acids. Germline CDR1 and CDR2: SGHTA and FQGTGA. In DNA, the CDR3 is TGTGCCAGCAGCCGGACTGATAGGAACACCGGGGAGCTGTTTTTT. It codes for CASSRTDRNTGELFF.

This sequence joins TRBV19 and TRBJ2-2, with 10 positions matching TRBD1. Trimming at V came to 7 bases and at J to 3 bases, leaving 2 bases not matched to a gene. Looked up from germline, CDR1 is LNHDA and CDR2 is SQIVND (reference sequence). This CDR3 region has 14 residues. The CDR3, as DNA: TGTGCCAGTAAAGGGACAGGGGACACCGGGGAGCTGTTTTTT. Encoded protein: CASKGTGDTGELFF. The variable domain in full, with the rest retrieved from reference TRBV19 and TRBJ2-2, is DGGITQSPKYLFRKEGQNVTLSCEQNLNHDAMYWYRQDPGQGLRLIYYSQIVNDFQKGDIAEGYSVSREKKESFPLTVTSAQKNPTAFYLCASKGTGDTGELFFGEGSRLTVL.

V usage is TRBV19 and J usage is TRBJ1-5; D perhaps matches TRBD1 (5 bases). CDR1 and CDR2 from the germline V gene are LNHDA and SQIVND (reference sequence). This CDR3 spans 14 amino acids. Trimming removed 7 bases at V and 6 bases at J, with 16 bases between. The CDR3: CASMAGGVVQPQHF. CDR3 sequence (DNA): TGTGCCAGTATGGCGGGGGGGGTTGTTCAGCCCCAGCATTTT.

This chain's CDR3 is CASSEAPGENYGYTF. The CDR3 coding sequence is TGTGCCAGCAGTGAAGCCCCAGGGGAGAACTATGGCTACACCTTC. The genes are TRBV6-1 and TRBJ1-2, with D possibly TRBD1 on 6 matching bases. Germline assignment: CDR1 MNHNS and CDR2 SASEGT. The CDR3 has 15 residues. Between the trimmed V and J ends, which lost 0 bases and 2 bases, there was a span of 10 bases.

A note on this clone: Germline is not matched at one junction end, which may reflect a read error. The rearrangement uses TRBV5-8 and TRBJ2-1; 9 nucleotides align to TRBD2. Germline V CDR1 and CDR2: SGHTS, YDEGEE. This CDR3 is built from 15 residues. The CDR3 DNA is TGTGCCAGCAGCCCCGGGACTAGCTCCTTCAATGAGCAGTTCTTC. This codes for CASSPGTSSFNEQFF.

The rearrangement uses TRBV6-5 and TRBJ2-7, with D maybe TRBD1 (6 bases). The CDR3 spans 14 residues. Germline CDR1 is MNHEY and CDR2 is SVGAGI. Trimming shortened V by 4 bases and J by 2 bases, and 12 bases separated the two germline ends. CDR3 loop: CASSLQTGPYEQYF. The CDR3 DNA reads TGTGCCAGCAGTTTACAGACAGGTCCCTACGAGCAGTACTTC.

This clone has only a few counts. The chain uses TRBV7-2 and TRBJ1-2, with 9 bases fitting TRBD1. Germline assignment: CDR1 SGHTA and CDR2 FQGNSA. The CDR3 length is 15 residues. Trimming at V came to 0 bases and at J to 4 bases, leaving 3 bases not matched to a gene. The CDR3 loop is CASSLAGQGTYGYTF. CDR3 DNA: TGTGCCAGCAGCTTAGCTGGACAGGGGACCTATGGCTACACCTTC.

As for this clone: This sample includes further DNA sequences coding for the same CDR3. The chain joins TRBV5-1 to TRBJ2-7, with D possibly TRBD1 on 5 matching bases. Germline V lookup: CDR1 SGHRS, CDR2 YFSETQ. The CDR3 loop spans 14 amino acids. Trimming removed 0 bases at V and 4 bases at J, with 11 bases between. The CDR3 region is CASSLEDSSYEQYF. CDR3 DNA sequence: TGCGCCAGCAGCTTGGAAGACAGCAGTTACGAGCAGTACTTC. Complete variable domain (other parts from reference TRBV5-1 and TRBJ2-7): KAGVTQTPRYLIKTRGQQVTLSCSPISGHRSVSWYQQTPGQGLQFLFEYFSETQRNKGNFPGRFSGRQFSNSRSEMNVSTLELGDSALYLCASSLEDSSYEQYFGPGTRLTVT.

This clone was detected ten times or more. V usage is TRBV27 and J usage is TRBJ2-5; 7 bases are a match to TRBD1. The ends lost 5 bases at V and 5 bases at J; junction bases unmatched: 5. This CDR3 comprises 13 residues. Germline V gene data show CDR1 as MNHEY and CDR2 as SMNVEV (reference sequence). This CDR3 is CASSQQGWETQYF. The CDR3 coding sequence is TGTGCCAGCAGTCAACAGGGGTGGGAGACCCAGTACTTC.

The gene calls are TRBV7-9 and TRBJ2-7; no definite D call. The V and J ends lost 5 bases and 5 bases respectively, with 19 bases between them. From germline, CDR1 is SEHNR and CDR2 FQNEAQ (reference sequence). The CDR3 sequence is 15 residues long. The chain's CDR3 is CASSQYLDSRDEQYF. The CDR3 DNA is TGTGCCAGCAGCCAGTACCTAGACTCTCGGGACGAGCAGTACTTC.